The entry that follows covers one T cell receptor beta chain sequence. These data originate in a study of blood T cell repertoires in COVID-19. Study information: The origin of the acute and convalescent COVID-19 samples was the United States, Italy and Spain. PBMCs, B-cell-depleted T cells, or T cells were the source of the cDNA or gDNA that made up the material.

Authors' data handling: Reference gene primer amplification gave estimated nucleated cell counts. Sequenced by immunoSEQ multiplex PCR; TCRdb stores in-frame clones only, minus some. V, J and clone size are those of that table, while D and trimming were read from the DNA. The sample comprises about 59,000 clones, less than 90% of which are singletons, and about 5.1% rests with the top ten. Looked up from germline, CDR1 is WNHNN and CDR2 is SYGVQD (reference sequence). The CDR3 length is 12 residues. V lost 2 bases to trimming and J lost 9 bases, with 8 bases between them. The source is an older man in a cohort sampled during active COVID-19. The chain combines TRBV10-1 with TRBJ1-5; the D gene is possibly TRBD1 (5 bases). The sequenced sample consisted of peripheral blood. The CDR3 reads CASSENGGPQHF. The CDR3 DNA is TGCGCCAGCAGTGAGAACGGGGGGCCCCAGCATTTT.